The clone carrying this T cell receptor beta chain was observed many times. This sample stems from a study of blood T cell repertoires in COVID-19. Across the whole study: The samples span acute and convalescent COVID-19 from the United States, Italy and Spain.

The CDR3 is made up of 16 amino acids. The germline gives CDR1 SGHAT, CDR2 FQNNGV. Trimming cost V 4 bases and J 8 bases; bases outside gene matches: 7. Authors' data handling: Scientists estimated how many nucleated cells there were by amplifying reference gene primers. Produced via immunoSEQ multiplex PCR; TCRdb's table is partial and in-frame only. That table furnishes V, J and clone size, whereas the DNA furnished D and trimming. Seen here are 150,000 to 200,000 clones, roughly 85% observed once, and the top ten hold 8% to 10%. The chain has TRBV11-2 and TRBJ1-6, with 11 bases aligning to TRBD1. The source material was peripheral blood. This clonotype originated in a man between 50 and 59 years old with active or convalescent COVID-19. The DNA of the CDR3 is TGTGCCAGCAGCTCCTTGGACAGGGGGCGGGATTCACCCCTCCACTTT. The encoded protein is CASSSLDRGRDSPLHF.